This T cell receptor (beta chain) appears in the sequencing data of a study of T cell responses to AZD1222 COVID-19 vaccine. Study-level points and caveats: Repertoires were collected only later (after the peak T cell response had occurred). Donors were largely white British and mainly female; clonal diversity was possibly underestimated. As reported, nearly half of all spike-specific TCRs target variant regions that are unmutated.

V shed 2 bases and J shed 4 bases, with 15 bases lying between them. Germline V gene lookup returns CDR1 SGHNT and CDR2 YENEEA. CDR3 length: 15 residues. To note about this clone: Its target is not known.

Using immunoSEQ multiplex PCR, the repertoire was profiled, and TCRdb retains in-frame clones only, with some absent. In the table there are tens of thousands of clones, roughly 90% of which are singletons. The receptor was derived from an adult in good health. The sample consisted of peripheral blood, taken on day 0 of AZD1222 vaccination. The chain is built from TRBV11-3 and TRBJ2-7; tentatively, D is TRBD1 or TRBD2 (6 bases each). The CDR3 sequence: CASSLRGGRKYEQYF. CDR3 in DNA: TGTGCCAGCAGCTTACGAGGGGGGAGGAAGTACGAGCAGTACTTC.